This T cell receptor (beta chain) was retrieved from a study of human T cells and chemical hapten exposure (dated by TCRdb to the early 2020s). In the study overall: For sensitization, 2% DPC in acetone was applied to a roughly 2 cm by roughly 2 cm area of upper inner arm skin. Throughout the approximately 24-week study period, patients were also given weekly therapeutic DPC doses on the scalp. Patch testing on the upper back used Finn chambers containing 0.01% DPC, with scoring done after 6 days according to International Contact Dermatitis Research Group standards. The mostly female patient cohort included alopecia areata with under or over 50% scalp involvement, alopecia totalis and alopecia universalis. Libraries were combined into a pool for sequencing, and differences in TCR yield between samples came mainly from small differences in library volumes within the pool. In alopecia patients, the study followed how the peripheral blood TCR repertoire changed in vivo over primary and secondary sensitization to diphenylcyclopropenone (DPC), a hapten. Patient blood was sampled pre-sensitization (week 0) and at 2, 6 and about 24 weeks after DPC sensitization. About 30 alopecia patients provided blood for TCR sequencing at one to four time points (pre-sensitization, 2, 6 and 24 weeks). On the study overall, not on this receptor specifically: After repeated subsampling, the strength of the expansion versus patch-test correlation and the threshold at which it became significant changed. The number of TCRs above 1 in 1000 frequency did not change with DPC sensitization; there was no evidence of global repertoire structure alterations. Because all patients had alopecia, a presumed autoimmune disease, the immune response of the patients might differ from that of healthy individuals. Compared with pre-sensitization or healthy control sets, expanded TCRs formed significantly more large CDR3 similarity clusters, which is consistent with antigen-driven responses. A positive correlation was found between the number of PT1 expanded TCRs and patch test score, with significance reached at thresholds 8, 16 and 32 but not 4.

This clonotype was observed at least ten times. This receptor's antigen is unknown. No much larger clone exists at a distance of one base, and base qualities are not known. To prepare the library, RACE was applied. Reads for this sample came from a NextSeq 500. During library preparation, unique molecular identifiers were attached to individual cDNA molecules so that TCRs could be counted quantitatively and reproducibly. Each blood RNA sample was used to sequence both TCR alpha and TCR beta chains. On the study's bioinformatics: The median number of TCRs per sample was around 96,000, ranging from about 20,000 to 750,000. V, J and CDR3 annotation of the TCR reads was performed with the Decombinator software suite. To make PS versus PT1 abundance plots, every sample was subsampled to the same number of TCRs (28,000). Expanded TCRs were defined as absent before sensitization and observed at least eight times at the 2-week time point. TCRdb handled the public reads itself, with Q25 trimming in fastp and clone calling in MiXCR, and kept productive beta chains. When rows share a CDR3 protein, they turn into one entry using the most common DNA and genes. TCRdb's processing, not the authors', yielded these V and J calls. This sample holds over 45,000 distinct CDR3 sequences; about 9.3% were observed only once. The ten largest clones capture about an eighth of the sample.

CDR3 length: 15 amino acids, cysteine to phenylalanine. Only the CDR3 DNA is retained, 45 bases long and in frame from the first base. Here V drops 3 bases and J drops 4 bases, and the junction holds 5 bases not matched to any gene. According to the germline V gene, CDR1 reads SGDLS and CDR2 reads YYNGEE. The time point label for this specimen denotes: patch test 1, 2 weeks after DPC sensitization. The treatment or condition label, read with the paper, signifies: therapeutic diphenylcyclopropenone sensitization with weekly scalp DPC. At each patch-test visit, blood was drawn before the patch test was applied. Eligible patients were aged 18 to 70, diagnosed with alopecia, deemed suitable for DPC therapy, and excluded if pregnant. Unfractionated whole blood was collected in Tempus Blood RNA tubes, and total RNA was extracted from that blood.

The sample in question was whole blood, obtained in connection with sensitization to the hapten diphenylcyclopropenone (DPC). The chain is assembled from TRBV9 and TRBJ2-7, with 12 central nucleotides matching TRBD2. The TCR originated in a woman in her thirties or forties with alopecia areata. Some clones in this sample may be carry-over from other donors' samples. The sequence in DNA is TGTGCCAGCAGCGCCACCGGGACTAGCGGGTACGAGCAGTACTTC. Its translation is CASSATGTSGYEQYF.